This T cell receptor beta chain is drawn from a study of T cell clones after liver transplantation. As for the study in general: Three of eight recipients were HCV-positive; others had non-autoimmune, non-viral indications. Tolerance: complete withdrawal held at least one year, liver enzymes staying within twice normal. Subjects received no induction therapy and standard immunosuppression until randomization at 12-24 months post-transplant.

As to this clone: Its antigen remains unknown.

This table comes from immunoSEQ multiplex PCR, and its TCRdb copy is limited to in-frame clones, with some not included. Among 55,000 or so clones listed, 71% were seen once. The CDR3 is 18 amino acids. Trimming took 4 bases from V and 0 from J, leaving 19 bases between them. Germline V gene sequence: CDR1 SGHAT, CDR2 FQNNGV. Overall study results and limits: Donor-reactive sequences fell more than third party-reactive ones, suggesting partial deletion.

The chain combines TRBV11-2 with TRBJ1-3; D might be TRBD1 (5 bases). The TCR comes from a human donor who received a liver transplant. This specimen was CD4+ T cells from blood, taken before liver transplant. The CDR3 here is CASSSPPGPISSGNTIYF. As DNA, the CDR3 is TGTGCCAGCAGCTCCCCGCCAGGGCCTATATCCTCTGGAAACACCATATATTTT.